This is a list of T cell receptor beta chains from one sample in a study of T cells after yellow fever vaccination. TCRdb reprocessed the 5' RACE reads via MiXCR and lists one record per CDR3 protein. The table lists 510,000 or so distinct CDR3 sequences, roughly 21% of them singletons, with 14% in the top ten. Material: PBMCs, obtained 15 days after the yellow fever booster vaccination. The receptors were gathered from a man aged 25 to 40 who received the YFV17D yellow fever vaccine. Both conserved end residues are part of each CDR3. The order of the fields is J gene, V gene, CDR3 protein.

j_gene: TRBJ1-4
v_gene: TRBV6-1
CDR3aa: CASSEAGTANEKLFF

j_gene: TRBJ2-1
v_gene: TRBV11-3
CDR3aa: CASSLARGRTNEQFF

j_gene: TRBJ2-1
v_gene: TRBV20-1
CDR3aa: CSARWSGRAGIRVSFYNEQFF

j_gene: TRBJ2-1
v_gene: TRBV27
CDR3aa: CASSWSDPYNEQFF

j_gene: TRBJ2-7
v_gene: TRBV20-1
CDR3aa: CSAEWGVGVHEQYF

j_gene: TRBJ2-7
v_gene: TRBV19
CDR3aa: CASSMGSGEQYF

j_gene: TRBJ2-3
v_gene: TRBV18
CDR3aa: CASSPGRTGTDTQYF

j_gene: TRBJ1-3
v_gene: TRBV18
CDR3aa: CASSSLTVSGNTIYF

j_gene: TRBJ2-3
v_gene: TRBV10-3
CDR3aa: CAISELQGHTDTQYF

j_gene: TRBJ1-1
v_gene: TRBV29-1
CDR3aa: CSVLRGMNTEAFF

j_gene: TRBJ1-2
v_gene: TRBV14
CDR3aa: CASSQQGLRSWGYTF